The clone carrying this T cell receptor (beta chain) was recorded only once. These data are taken from a study of T-cell reconstitution after alpha-beta-depleted transplantation in children. Using unique molecular identifiers, the investigators prepared the TCRbeta library. MiXCR, run by TCRdb on the PCR reads, gives a single entry per CDR3 protein. The top ten hold approximately 2.3% of the sample, which has 500,000 or so distinct CDR3 sequences, approximately 32% seen once. CDR3 size: 15 residues. Trimming pared 0 bases from V and 5 bases from J, leaving 10 bases between. The germline CDR1 and CDR2 sequences are LNHNV and YYDKDF (reference sequence).

The origin of this receptor is a human donor who donated a stem cell graft to a child with aplastic anemia. The material sequenced was PBMCs from the stem cell graft donor, taken from the stem cell graft. This chain links TRBV15 with TRBJ1-4; D unclear. As DNA, the CDR3 is TGTGCCACCAGCAGAGATAGGGTAGTCAATGAAAAACTGTTTTTT. Translated: CATSRDRVVNEKLFF.